A single sample gave rise to the 28 T cell receptor beta chains below, sequenced in a study of shared clonotypes between healthy human individuals. Terminally differentiated effector memory CD45RA+ cells were excluded by CCR7 positive selection of CD45RO-negative cells. Method: immunoSEQ multiplex PCR; TCRdb's copy keeps in-frame clones and lacks some. The table lists about 2,100,000 clones, approximately 94% of them singletons, with approximately 1.7% in the top ten. The sequencing sample was made of naive CD8+ T cells from PBMCs. These TCRs come from a man between 18 and 29 years old in good health. Some clones in this sample may be carry-over from other donors' samples.

V is TRBV5-5 and J is TRBJ2-1, with a tentative D call TRBD2 (7 bases). The germline V gene encodes CDR1 SGHKS and CDR2 YYEKEE (reference sequence). CDR3 size: 14 residues. V lost 4 bases and J 6 bases, leaving 14 bases between the germline ends. Here the CDR3 DNA reads TGTGCCAGCAGCGGGAGGGGGGCGGTCAATGAGCAGTTCTTC. It translates to CASSGRGAVNEQFF.

The genes are TRBV30 and TRBJ1-6; D is undetermined. Trimming removed 4 bases at V and 7 bases at J, with 8 bases between. In germline, CDR1 is GTSNPN, CDR2 SVGIG (reference sequence). This CDR3 comprises 12 residues. For the CDR3, the DNA is TGTGCCTGGAATATACGGAATTCACCCCTCCACTTT. This translates into CAWNIRNSPLHF.

The CDR3 coding sequence is TGTGCCAGCAGTCCCCTCGGGGAGGGGGGCTATGGCTACACCTTC. It is translated as CASSPLGEGGYGYTF. J is TRBJ1-2 and V is TRBV6-5, with D maybe TRBD1 (6 bases). Looked up from germline, CDR1 is MNHEY and CDR2 is SVGAGI. V was pared by 5 bases and J by 4 bases, with 17 bases between. The CDR3 loop spans 15 amino acids.

This rearrangement joins TRBV5-6 to TRBJ1-1, with D perhaps TRBD1 (5 bases). Trimming pared 0 bases from V and 5 bases from J, leaving 11 bases between. This CDR3 region has 14 residues. Germline V gene sequence: CDR1 SGHDT, CDR2 YYEEEE. CDR3 DNA: TGTGCCAGCAGCTTGGACGGGAGGGGTACTGAAGCTTTCTTT. Protein product: CASSLDGRGTEAFF.

The V call is TRBV27, the J call TRBJ2-7, with D possibly matching TRBD2 (6 bases). Germline V gene data show CDR1 as MNHEY and CDR2 as SMNVEV (reference sequence). V lost 7 bases, J lost 0 bases, and 16 bases lay in between. The CDR3 spans 15 residues. The CDR3 region is CASKTTGSLSYEQYF. CDR3 DNA: TGTGCCAGCAAGACCACCGGGAGCCTCTCCTACGAGCAGTACTTC.

This chain connects TRBV4-1 to TRBJ2-1; D is uncertain. This CDR3 has 11 amino acids. Germline CDR1 MGHRA, CDR2 YSYEKL. V was cut by 1 base and J by 10 bases, with 5 bases left in between. CDR3: CASSQGAEQFF. CDR3 DNA: TGCGCCAGCAGCCAAGGGGCAGAGCAGTTCTTC.

CDR3 sequence reads: CASSVVEQDYEQYF. The CDR3 nucleotides are TGTGCCAGCAGCGTAGTAGAACAGGACTACGAGCAGTACTTC. The V gene is TRBV6-1, the J gene TRBJ2-7; D may be TRBD1 (5 bases). Germline CDR1 MNHNS, CDR2 SASEGT. This CDR3 spans 14 amino acids. Trimming stripped 6 bases from V and 3 bases from J, with 15 bases between.

The V gene is TRBV4-3, the J gene TRBJ2-5; 7 bases fit TRBD1. The CDR3 has 16 amino acids. The germline CDR1 and CDR2 sequences are LGHNA and YSLEER. V lost 0 bases, J lost 0 bases, and 4 bases stayed unmatched. The CDR3 region has the DNA TGCGCCAGCAGCCAAGAGACAGGGTTGGACCAAGAGACCCAGTACTTC. This gives the protein CASSQETGLDQETQYF.

The rearrangement joins TRBV29-1 to TRBJ1-1, with 8 bases fitting TRBD1. V lost 2 bases and J lost 3; bases outside the gene matches: 23. The CDR3 totals 20 residues. Per the germline V gene, CDR1 is SQVTM and CDR2 is ANQGSEA. The CDR3 sequence: CSVETWARTGTGRVDTEAFF. DNA of the CDR3: TGCAGCGTTGAAACCTGGGCCCGAACCGGGACAGGAAGGGTGGACACTGAAGCTTTCTTT.

This chain connects TRBV27 to TRBJ2-7, with D possibly matching TRBD1 (6 bases). CDR1 MNHEY and CDR2 SMNVEV come from the germline V gene (reference sequence). The V and J ends lost 8 bases and 3 bases respectively, with 11 bases between them. The CDR3 is 12 amino acids. The CDR3, as DNA: TGTGCCAGCCGCCAACAGGGCTACGAGCAGTACTTC. It yields the protein CASRQQGYEQYF.

V is TRBV7-9 and J is TRBJ1-1, with D unresolved. Germline CDR1 reads SEHNR; CDR2 reads FQNEAQ (reference sequence). The CDR3 runs to 11 residues. Trimming removed 1 base from V and 10 bases from J, with 7 bases in between. The CDR3 DNA follows: TGTGCCAGCAGCTTAGAGACCGGAGCTTTCTTT. Amino acid sequence: CASSLETGAFF.

The chain employs TRBV11-1 and TRBJ2-7; D possibly corresponds to TRBD2 (5 bases). This CDR3 comprises 12 residues. The germline V and J ends were trimmed by 1 base and 9 bases, with 10 bases remaining between them. Germline loops: CDR1 SGHAT, CDR2 FQDESV (reference sequence). CDR3 residues: CASSLVRGRQYF. CDR3 in DNA: TGTGCCAGCAGCTTAGTACGGGGTCGGCAGTACTTC. The whole variable domain, filled in from reference TRBV11-1 and TRBJ2-7, reads EAEVAQSPRYKITEKSQAVAFWCDPISGHATLYWYRQILGQGPELLVQFQDESVVDDSQLPKDRFSAERLKGVDSTLKIQPAELGDSAMYLCASSLVRGRQYFGPGTRLTVT.

This clone was counted once. The rearrangement links TRBV6-1 to TRBJ2-5; D is uncertain. V lost 2 bases, J lost 5 bases, and 12 bases lay in between. CDR1 and CDR2 from the germline V gene are MNHNS and SASEGT. The CDR3 spans 14 residues. CDR3 DNA: TGTGCCAGCAGTGAACTAGGTAATGTGGAGACCCAGTACTTC. Amino acids: CASSELGNVETQYF.

The chain uses TRBV11-1 and TRBJ2-2; no reliable D call. Germline V lookup: CDR1 SGHAT, CDR2 FQDESV (reference sequence). V was trimmed by 4 bases and J by 8 bases, leaving 8 bases between them. The length of the CDR3 is 12 residues. The CDR3 here is CASSYGAGELFF. In nucleotides, the CDR3 is TGTGCCAGCAGCTACGGAGCGGGGGAGCTGTTTTTT. The full variable domain, its missing parts supplied by reference TRBV11-1 and TRBJ2-2, is EAEVAQSPRYKITEKSQAVAFWCDPISGHATLYWYRQILGQGPELLVQFQDESVVDDSQLPKDRFSAERLKGVDSTLKIQPAELGDSAMYLCASSYGAGELFFGEGSRLTVL.

V gene TRBV29-1 combines with J gene TRBJ1-2; no reliable D call. CDR3 length: 11 amino acids. Germline V gene sequence: CDR1 SQVTM, CDR2 ANQGSEA. The ends were cut back, 4 bases at V and 4 bases at J, with 7 bases in the middle. This CDR3 is CSVGLSYGYTF. CDR3 coding DNA: TGCAGCGTTGGTCTAAGCTATGGCTACACCTTC.

This clone was found a few times. The J gene is TRBJ2-1, the V gene TRBV5-1, with D unclear. CDR1 is SGHRS, CDR2 YFSETQ, per germline. V lost 0 bases, J lost 4 bases, and 8 bases lay in between. The CDR3 consists of 14 residues. CDR3 region: CASSLESVYNEQFF. CDR3 coding DNA: TGCGCCAGCAGCTTGGAGTCAGTATACAATGAGCAGTTCTTC.

J is TRBJ2-1 and V is TRBV9; TRBD1 agrees at 10 bases. CDR1 is SGDLS, CDR2 YYNGEE, per germline. V gave up 4 bases and J gave up 5 bases; unmatched junction bases: 6. There are 15 residues in the CDR3. The CDR3 DNA reads TGTGCCAGCAGCTACCCTGGACAGGGGGACAATGAGCAGTTCTTC. This gives the protein CASSYPGQGDNEQFF.

This rearrangement joins TRBV9 to TRBJ2-1, with no clear D. V lost 1 base and J lost 0, with 2 bases in between. Per germline, CDR1 SGDLS and CDR2 YYNGEE. CDR3 size: 13 residues. Here the CDR3 reads CASSVPSYNEQFF. The CDR3 nucleotides are TGTGCCAGCAGCGTACCCTCCTACAATGAGCAGTTCTTC.

The gene calls are TRBV7-9 and TRBJ1-2, with 8 bases aligning to TRBD1. After removal of 1 base from V and 8 bases from J, the junction contained 15 bases not matched to a gene. The CDR3 extends over 17 amino acids. Germline loops: CDR1 SEHNR, CDR2 FQNEAQ (reference sequence). DNA of the CDR3: TGTGCCAGCAGCTTAGGAGTTCGGAGGCAGGGGGCTAGCGGCTACACCTTC. It is translated as CASSLGVRRQGASGYTF.

This chain uses TRBV6-6 with TRBJ2-2, with 7 bases identical to TRBD1. The CDR3 runs 16 residues. V trimming: 6 bases; J trimming: 2 bases; junction bases outside the gene matches: 9. In germline, CDR1 is MNHNY, CDR2 SVGAGI (reference sequence). The chain's CDR3 is CASRSGGISNTGELFF. The DNA for the CDR3 is TGTGCCAGCAGGTCAGGGGGAATCAGTAACACCGGGGAGCTGTTTTTT.

The chain links TRBV13 to TRBJ2-1; either TRBD1 or TRBD2 may fit D (6 bases each). Trimming pared 5 bases from V and 4 bases from J, leaving 15 bases between. Germline CDR1 PRHDT, CDR2 FYEKMQ (reference sequence). This CDR3 region has 15 residues. The chain's CDR3 is CASSPGASAYNEQFF. The CDR3 DNA sequence: TGTGCCAGCAGCCCAGGGGCTAGCGCTTACAATGAGCAGTTCTTC.

The chain joins TRBV27 to TRBJ1-2; maybe TRBD1 (6 bases). Germline V gene sequence: CDR1 MNHEY, CDR2 SMNVEV (reference sequence). V lost 4 bases and J lost 7, with 13 bases in between. The CDR3 totals 13 residues. The CDR3 DNA sequence: TGTGCCAGCAGTTACCACAGGGCGGCTGGCTACACCTTC. Translated, it gives CASSYHRAAGYTF.

The V gene is TRBV14, the J gene TRBJ2-4; D tentatively reads TRBD1 or TRBD2 (5 bases each). The germline V and J ends were trimmed by 0 bases and 9 bases, with 24 bases remaining between them. Germline assignment: CDR1 SGHDN and CDR2 FVKESK. This CDR3 is 18 amino acids long. Written as DNA, the CDR3 is TGTGCCAGCAGCCAAGACGGATTTGGCCCTGGTCCGGGACCCATTCAGTACTTC. Amino acids: CASSQDGFGPGPGPIQYF.

This rearrangement joins TRBV21-1 to TRBJ2-7; TRBD2 is taken as the D call from the table, unchecked against the DNA. TRBV21-1 is recorded as a pseudogene. This CDR3 has 19 residues. The CDR3 loop is CASSPPGLAGDTHGLEQYF. DNA of the CDR3: TGTGCCAGCAGTCCTCCGGGACTAGCGGGGGACACTCACGGTTTGGAGCAGTACTTC.

The chain combines TRBV28 with TRBJ1-1, with 7 bases that match TRBD1. The junction had 7 bases not matched to a gene; V was cut back by 5 bases and J by 7 bases. CDR3 size: 13 residues. Germline V CDR1 and CDR2: MDHEN, SYDVKM. CDR3 coding DNA: TGTGCCAGCAGTCTCAGGGGGGCGGATGAAGCTTTCTTT. Amino acids: CASSLRGADEAFF.

The rearrangement uses TRBV11-3 and TRBJ2-2; the D is unclear. There are 16 residues in the CDR3. Germline values: CDR1 SGHNT, CDR2 YENEEA. Deletions cut 2 bases from V and 0 bases from J, with 10 bases between. In DNA, the CDR3 is TGTGCCAGCAGCTTATATTTCGGCTCGAACACCGGGGAGCTGTTTTTT. Translation gives CASSLYFGSNTGELFF.

This chain connects TRBV27 to TRBJ2-1; 11 bases align to TRBD2. This CDR3 comprises 16 residues. Germline V gene sequence: CDR1 MNHEY, CDR2 SMNVEV (reference sequence). V dropped 5 bases and J dropped 9; count of bases not matched to a gene: 12. The CDR3 DNA reads as TGTGCCAGCAGTCCCTTAGCGGGAGGGCCTAGAAGTGAGCAGTTCTTC. It translates to CASSPLAGGPRSEQFF.

The chain is built from TRBV29-1 and TRBJ2-5, with TRBD1 as a possible D gene (6 bases). The closer fit of TRBJ2-7 to the DNA end suggests the J call may be wrong. The CDR3 has 13 residues. The germline V gene encodes CDR1 SQVTM and CDR2 ANQGSEA. The CDR3 region is CSTLRQDTYEQYF. In nucleotides, the CDR3 is TGCAGCACATTGAGACAGGATACCTACGAGCAGTACTTC.